This TCR beta chain was sequenced in a study of T cells in Graves' hyperthyroidism and ophthalmopathy. Study-level background: It was at initial diagnosis, before any treatment, that peripheral blood was collected. Study results and caveats: Expanded thyroid clonotypes (above 0.001) were mostly also found in blood. Using 13 V-J features, a model discriminated ophthalmopathy from stable hyperthyroidism.

Points on this clonotype: Its target is unknown. Just one base apart from a much larger clone, this may be a read error.

Between the trimmed V and J ends, which lost 6 bases and 5 bases, there was a span of 14 bases. From germline, CDR1 is SGHRS and CDR2 YFSETQ. The length of the CDR3 is 14 residues. The TCR beta CDR3 regions underwent amplification using RNA transcripts as the source. The TCR CDR3 first-round RT-PCR relied on the HTBI primer set. TCRdb independently ran MiXCR on the multiplex PCR reads; one entry per CDR3 protein. The table has approximately 520,000 distinct CDR3 sequences, around a quarter seen once; the top ten hold around 11%. The sequenced sample consisted of blood. The sequence derives from a woman in her 30s with Graves' ophthalmopathy. This chain uses TRBV5-1 with TRBJ2-2, with a possible D match to TRBD1 (5 bases). CDR3: CASTLPQGTGELFF. The CDR3 coding sequence is TGCGCCAGCACGCTACCTCAGGGAACCGGGGAGCTGTTTTTT.